This paragraph covers one T cell receptor beta chain sequence. The source of the sample is a study of blood T cell repertoires in COVID-19. About the research overall: The United States, Italy and Spain supplied acute and convalescent COVID-19 samples. In each case, the material was cDNA or gDNA derived from T cells, B-cell-depleted T cells, or PBMCs.

The ends were cut back, 8 bases at V and 4 bases at J, with 14 bases in the middle. The CDR3 totals 13 residues. CDR1 is MNHEY and CDR2 is SVGAGI in the germline V gene. Source study methods: Estimated nucleated cell counts came from reference gene primer amplification. The table came from immunoSEQ multiplex PCR; TCRdb's copy has only in-frame clones and leaves some out. That table furnishes V, J and clone size, whereas the DNA furnished D and trimming. This sample carries under 200,000 clones, over 80% of them seen once, and the ten largest clones take around 6.3%. The rearrangement joins TRBV6-5 to TRBJ1-1; no clear D gene. Sequencing used peripheral blood. This TCR was recovered from a woman in her forties with acute or convalescent COVID-19. The CDR3: CASGGYDGTEAFF. CDR3 in DNA: TGTGCCAGCGGAGGGTACGACGGCACTGAAGCTTTCTTT.